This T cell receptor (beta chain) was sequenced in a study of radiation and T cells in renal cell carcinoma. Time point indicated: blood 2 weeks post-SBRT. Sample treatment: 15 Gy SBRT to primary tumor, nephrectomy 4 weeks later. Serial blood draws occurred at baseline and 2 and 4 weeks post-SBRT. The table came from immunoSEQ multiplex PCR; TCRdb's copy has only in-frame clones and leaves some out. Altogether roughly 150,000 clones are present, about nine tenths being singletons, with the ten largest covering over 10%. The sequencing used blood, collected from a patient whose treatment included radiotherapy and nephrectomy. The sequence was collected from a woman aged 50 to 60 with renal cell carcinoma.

CDR3 region: CASSPPGGGDEKLFF. In nucleotides, the CDR3 is TGTGCCAGTAGTCCTCCCGGAGGGGGGGATGAAAAACTGTTTTTT. The chain employs TRBV19 and TRBJ1-4, with D possibly being TRBD1 (6 bases). CDR1 is LNHDA and CDR2 is SQIVND in the germline V gene (reference sequence). The germline V and J ends were trimmed by 5 bases and 6 bases, with 16 bases remaining between them. The CDR3 runs to 15 residues.